The 25 T cell receptor beta chains in this list originate from one sample, sequenced in a study of blood T cell repertoires in COVID-19. Data came from immunoSEQ multiplex PCR; TCRdb stores just in-frame clones and leaves some out. The data contain a few hundred thousand clones, around nine tenths of them seen just once; the ten biggest clones take up roughly a tenth. The sample comprised PBMCs or T cells enriched from blood (not recorded which). These receptor sequences come from a woman aged 50 to 60 who had recovered from COVID-19.

The V and J genes are TRBV19 and TRBJ1-5; 9 bases fit TRBD1. Looked up from germline, CDR1 is LNHDA and CDR2 is SQIVND (reference sequence). The length of the CDR3 is 16 residues. Germline trimming cut 4 bases from V and 1 base from J; bases unmatched to any gene: 5. In nucleotides, the CDR3 is TGTGCCAGTAGTACACCGGGACAGGGAAGCAATCAGCCCCAGCATTTT. Amino acids: CASSTPGQGSNQPQHF.

V and J are TRBV4-2 and TRBJ1-4; a weak D match, TRBD1 (5 bases). Trimming stripped 0 bases from V and 4 bases from J, with 12 bases between. The CDR3 is 16 residues long. Germline V gene data show CDR1 as LGHNA and CDR2 as YNFKEQ. Here the CDR3 DNA reads TGTGCCAGCAGCCAAGAACAAGGGGTGCTTAATGAAAAACTGTTTTTT. The encoded protein is CASSQEQGVLNEKLFF.

The rearrangement uses TRBV28 and TRBJ2-6; D perhaps matches TRBD1 (7 bases). The CDR3 is 15 amino acids. Germline V gives CDR1 MDHEN, CDR2 SYDVKM. Trimming pared 6 bases from V and 1 base from J, leaving 10 bases between. The CDR3 region has the DNA TGTGCCAGCAGGGCAGGGGGGTCTGGGGCCAACGTCCTGACTTTC. As protein: CASRAGGSGANVLTF.

The chain links TRBV3-1 (or the pseudogene TRBV3-2) to TRBJ1-2; tentative D call: TRBD1 (6 bases). This CDR3 comprises 13 residues. V was pared by 3 bases and J by 5 bases, with 10 bases between. Germline V gives CDR1 LGHDT, CDR2 YNNKEL (reference sequence). The CDR3 DNA sequence: TGTGCCAGCAGCCAGGGGGGGGCTTATGGCTACACCTTC. Amino acids: CASSQGGAYGYTF.

This chain connects TRBV28 to TRBJ1-1; no firm D call. Germline CDR1 reads MDHEN; CDR2 reads SYDVKM. The germline V and J ends were trimmed by 5 bases and 5 bases, with 15 bases remaining between them. The CDR3 is 14 residues long. Here the CDR3 reads CASSLLDLRTEAFF. CDR3 in DNA: TGTGCCAGCAGTCTCCTCGACTTGAGAACTGAAGCTTTCTTT.

Details on this clone: Different DNA sequences within this sample yield the same CDR3. The chain joins TRBV7-9 to TRBJ2-2, with 9 bases fitting TRBD1. The V gene's germline CDR1 is SEHNR and CDR2 FQNEAQ (reference sequence). This CDR3 is 15 amino acids long. V was clipped by 4 bases and J by 1 base; unmatched bases: 1. CDR3 nucleotide sequence: TGTGCCAGCAGCTCGGGACAGGGGAACACCGGGGAGCTGTTTTTT. Protein: CASSSGQGNTGELFF.

The chain recombines TRBV6-2 or TRBV6-3 with TRBJ2-3; 10 bases fit TRBD2. In germline, CDR1 is MNHEY, CDR2 SVGEGT. This CDR3 is 14 amino acids long. V lost 2 bases to trimming and J lost 6 bases; unmatched junction nucleotides: 2. Written as DNA, the CDR3 is TGTGCCAGCAGTTACCTAGCGGGGGCTGATACGCAGTATTTT. It translates to CASSYLAGADTQYF.

The CDR3 nucleotides are TGCAGCGTATCTGGGACTAAGAACACCGGGGAGCTGTTTTTT. This gives the protein CSVSGTKNTGELFF. The chain joins TRBV29-1 to TRBJ2-2; TRBD2 matches 7 bases. Per germline, CDR1 SQVTM and CDR2 ANQGSEA. After removal of 6 bases from V and 1 base from J, the junction contained 5 bases not matched to a gene. This CDR3 region has 14 residues.

The chain links TRBV25-1 to TRBJ2-5; D is possibly TRBD1 (5 bases). CDR3 length equals 16 residues. Between the trimmed V and J ends, which lost 4 bases and 5 bases, there was a span of 20 bases. The germline gives CDR1 MGHDK, CDR2 SYGVNS. CDR3 protein: CASSGSAGIFSETQYF. The CDR3 DNA reads TGTGCCAGCAGTGGATCGGCAGGGATATTTTCGGAGACCCAGTACTTC.

The rearrangement links TRBV2 to TRBJ1-5; 7 bases are a match to TRBD1. The CDR3 is made up of 14 amino acids. Unmatched junction bases numbered 8, after V lost 5 bases and J lost 7 bases. In germline, CDR1 is SNHLY, CDR2 FYNNEI. In DNA form, the CDR3 reads TGTGCCAGCAGTCGAGGACAGGAACGGCAGCCCCAGCATTTT. This encodes CASSRGQERQPQHF. The complete variable domain, with remaining parts taken from reference TRBV2 and TRBJ1-5, reads EPEVTQTPSHQVTQMGQEVILRCVPISNHLYFYWYRQILGQKVEFLVSFYNNEISEKSEIFDDQFSVERPDGSNFTLKIRSTKLEDSAMYFCASSRGQERQPQHFGDGTRLSIL.

This clone was counted a single time. The rearrangement links TRBV28 to TRBJ1-2; D may be TRBD1 (5 bases). The germline V gene encodes CDR1 MDHEN and CDR2 SYDVKM. Trimming stripped 5 bases from V and 3 bases from J, with 10 bases between. The CDR3 consists of 13 residues. The CDR3 spells CASSQTVDYGYTF. For the CDR3, the DNA is TGTGCCAGCAGTCAGACAGTAGACTATGGCTACACCTTC.

This clone has a handful of counts. The rearrangement links TRBV27 to TRBJ1-4, with 7 positions matching TRBD1. Germline V gene lookup returns CDR1 MNHEY and CDR2 SMNVEV (reference sequence). Trimming removed 3 bases from V and 5 bases from J; junction bases left unmatched: 6. The CDR3 loop spans 15 amino acids. CDR3 sequence (DNA): TGTGCCAGCAGTTTGTCCGGGACAGTAAATGAAAAACTGTTTTTT. It is translated as CASSLSGTVNEKLFF.

The CDR3 here is CASSEGRRSTEAFF. The CDR3, as DNA: TGCGCCAGCAGTGAGGGCCGGCGGAGCACTGAAGCTTTCTTT. The chain is built from TRBV10-2 and TRBJ1-1; D is unresolved. CDR1 is WSHSY, CDR2 SAAADI, per germline. V dropped 2 bases and J dropped 4 bases, with 11 bases sitting between them. This CDR3 is built from 14 residues.

This chain joins TRBV9 and TRBJ1-1; TRBD1 is a possible D gene (5 bases). Deletions cut 0 bases from V and 3 bases from J, with 12 bases between. CDR1 and CDR2 (germline): SGDLS, YYNGEE. This CDR3 is 15 amino acids long. CDR3 sequence: CASSVGSRGYTEAFF. Written as DNA, the CDR3 is TGTGCCAGCAGCGTAGGGTCTCGGGGGTACACTGAAGCTTTCTTT.

The chain uses TRBV30 and TRBJ1-5, with TRBD1 as a possible D gene (6 bases). The CDR3 totals 14 residues. Germline CDR1 GTSNPN, CDR2 SVGIG (reference sequence). Trimming shortened V by 1 base and J by 4 bases, and 11 bases separated the two germline ends. The CDR3 reads CAWSGTALNQPQHF. The CDR3 DNA is TGTGCCTGGAGTGGGACAGCCCTTAATCAGCCCCAGCATTTT.

The CDR3 coding sequence is TGTGCCAGCAGCCTACAAAGGACAGGGAAGAACACCGGGGAGCTGTTTTTT. This translates into CASSLQRTGKNTGELFF. This chain joins TRBV3-1 (or the pseudogene TRBV3-2) and TRBJ2-2, with 8 bases identical to TRBD1. Germline CDR1 is LGHDT and CDR2 is YNNKEL (reference sequence). The CDR3 sequence is 17 residues long. V lost 4 bases and J lost 1; bases outside the gene matches: 8.

This clone was seen only a few times. The rearrangement links TRBV11-3 to TRBJ1-3; D gene unclear. CDR3 length: 18 amino acids. Trimming cost V 4 bases and J 2 bases, with 21 bases left between them. Germline V gene lookup returns CDR1 SGHNT and CDR2 YENEEA. As DNA, the CDR3 is TGTGCCAGCAGCTCCCCCCAACAATGGCTAGGCCCTGGAAACACCATATATTTT. Translated, it gives CASSSPQQWLGPGNTIYF.

The chain uses TRBV6-1 and TRBJ1-1, with no clear D. Germline CDR1 and CDR2: MNHNS and SASEGT. The CDR3 runs to 12 residues. The ends were cut back, 3 bases at V and 11 bases at J, with 13 bases in the middle. The CDR3 region has the DNA TGTGCCAGCAGTGAGTATCCTAGCGGGGCTTTCTTT. It specifies CASSEYPSGAFF.

The V call is TRBV6-6, the J call TRBJ1-3; TRBD1 matches at 8 bases. J gave up 5 bases and V 10 bases, and 13 bases lay outside the gene matches. Per the germline V gene, CDR1 is MNHNY and CDR2 is SVGAGI (reference sequence). There are 15 residues in the CDR3. Written as DNA, the CDR3 is TGTGCCACCACGGACAGGGATGAGTGGCGAAACACCATATATTTT. Its protein is CATTDRDEWRNTIYF.

The chain is built from TRBV19 and TRBJ1-2; 10 positions match TRBD1. CDR3 length: 15 residues. Germline V gene lookup returns CDR1 LNHDA and CDR2 SQIVND (reference sequence). With 4 bases clipped from V and 5 bases from J, the junction kept 7 bases outside the gene matches. This CDR3 is CASSRGQGLRYGYTF. DNA for the CDR3: TGTGCCAGTAGTAGGGGACAGGGGCTTCGGTATGGCTACACCTTC.

The chain couples TRBV14 to TRBJ1-6, with D tentatively TRBD1 (6 bases). Germline V gene lookup returns CDR1 SGHDN and CDR2 FVKESK. CDR3 length equals 16 residues. Trimming shortened V by 1 base and J by 7 bases, and 14 bases separated the two germline ends. The CDR3 loop is CASSQVVGQGNSPLHF. DNA for the CDR3: TGTGCCAGCAGCCAAGTTGTCGGGCAGGGGAATTCACCCCTCCACTTT. Full variable domain (missing parts from reference TRBV14 and TRBJ1-6): EAGVTQFPSHSVIEKGQTVTLRCDPISGHDNLYWYRRVMGKEIKFLLHFVKESKQDESGMPNNRFLAERTGGTYSTLKVQPAELEDSGVYFCASSQVVGQGNSPLHFGNGTRLTVT.

The rearrangement joins TRBV5-1 to TRBJ2-3; D is uncertain. This CDR3 comprises 14 residues. V dropped 3 bases and J dropped 1 base, with 9 bases sitting between them. Looked up from germline, CDR1 is SGHRS and CDR2 is YFSETQ. The chain's CDR3 is CASSSERRTDTQYF. The DNA of the CDR3 is TGCGCCAGCAGCTCAGAGCGACGCACAGATACGCAGTATTTT.

The CDR3 nucleotides are TGTGCCAGCAGCGCTACAGGGGGCTATGCGTCTGAAGCTTTCTTT. It yields the protein CASSATGGYASEAFF. The chain has TRBV7-6 and TRBJ1-1, with 9 bases fitting TRBD1. CDR1 and CDR2 (germline): SGHVS, FNYEAQ. J was trimmed by 6 bases and V by 5 bases; bases with no gene match: 10. There are 15 residues in the CDR3. Together with reference TRBV7-6 and TRBJ1-1, the CDR3 gives the full variable domain: GAGVSQSPRYKVTKRGQDVALRCDPISGHVSLYWYRQALGQGPEFLTYFNYEAQQDKSGLPNDRFSAERPEGSISTLTIQRTEQRDSAMYRCASSATGGYASEAFFGQGTRLTVV.

There are a few counts of this clone. The DNA for the CDR3 is TGTGCCAGCTCACCCCGGACGGGAACTAATTCACCCCTCCACTTT. Protein product: CASSPRTGTNSPLHF. V is TRBV18 and J is TRBJ1-6; D ambiguous. V was cut by 3 bases and J by 6 bases, with 12 bases left in between. The CDR3 loop spans 15 amino acids. Germline V gives CDR1 KGHSH, CDR2 LQKENI.

This clone was detected only once. The genes are TRBV27 and TRBJ2-2; 10 nucleotides align to TRBD2. Per the germline V gene, CDR1 is MNHEY and CDR2 is SMNVEV (reference sequence). Trimming took 6 bases from V and 4 from J; bases not matched to a gene: 8. The CDR3 covers 16 residues. The CDR3 here is CASSRLAGGSTGELFF. In nucleotides, the CDR3 is TGTGCCAGCAGCCGGTTAGCGGGGGGCAGCACCGGGGAGCTGTTTTTT.